This is a list of T cell receptor beta chains from one sample in a study of OX40 agonist ivuxolimab in advanced cancers. Repertoires were generated with immunoSEQ multiplex PCR, while TCRdb's copy carries only in-frame clones and drops some. The sample records 36,000 or so clones, over 75% being singletons. The source was CD4+ or CD8+ T cells sorted from blood, collected in a trial of the OX40 agonist ivuxolimab. These receptors all come from an adult with an advanced solid tumor such as melanoma, head and neck, liver or kidney cancer. The CDR3 runs from the conserved cysteine through the conserved F or W.

j_call: TRBJ2-5; cdr3_length: 15; v_call: TRBV4-1; cdr3_aa: CASSLNTGRGETQYF
j_call: TRBJ2-1; cdr3_length: 12; v_call: TRBV27; cdr3_aa: CASSLEGTPRIF
j_call: TRBJ2-5; cdr3_length: 15; v_call: TRBV4-1; cdr3_aa: CASSQEGTGGETQYF
j_call: TRBJ2-1; cdr3_length: 13; v_call: TRBV28; cdr3_aa: CASRPLPGNEQFF
j_call: TRBJ2-1; cdr3_length: 14; v_call: TRBV11-1; cdr3_aa: CASSLAGGQDEQFF
j_call: TRBJ2-1; cdr3_length: 13; v_call: TRBV19; cdr3_aa: CASSVRVHNEQFF
j_call: TRBJ2-1; cdr3_length: 13; v_call: TRBV4-1; cdr3_aa: CASSHPLYNEQFF
j_call: TRBJ2-2; cdr3_length: 15; v_call: TRBV9; cdr3_aa: CASSVTSGTTGELFF
j_call: TRBJ1-5; cdr3_length: 15; v_call: TRBV2; cdr3_aa: CASSPYGQPDQPQHF
j_call: TRBJ1-1; cdr3_length: 11; v_call: TRBV10-2; cdr3_aa: CASSKGAEAFF
j_call: TRBJ2-3; cdr3_length: 15; v_call: TRBV19; cdr3_aa: CASSSAGRSTDTQYF
j_call: TRBJ2-7; cdr3_length: 14; v_call: TRBV5-5; cdr3_aa: CASSLVYRSYEQYF
j_call: TRBJ2-5; cdr3_length: 16; v_call: TRBV5-6; cdr3_aa: CASSLERDREEETQYF
j_call: TRBJ1-1; cdr3_length: 13; v_call: TRBV9; cdr3_aa: CASSAPGRTEAFF
j_call: TRBJ2-1; cdr3_length: 14; v_call: TRBV27; cdr3_aa: CASSFRQGGNEQFF
j_call: TRBJ1-5; cdr3_length: 15; v_call: TRBV9; cdr3_aa: CASSPGQGSNQPQHF
j_call: TRBJ2-1; cdr3_length: 13; v_call: TRBV6-5; cdr3_aa: CASSTGTNNEQFF
j_call: TRBJ1-4; cdr3_length: 15; v_call: TRBV14; cdr3_aa: CASSKLQGAGRKLFF
j_call: TRBJ2-6; cdr3_length: 16; v_call: TRBV7-3; cdr3_aa: CASSLIAGQGANVLTF
j_call: TRBJ2-7; cdr3_length: 16; v_call: TRBV5-4; cdr3_aa: CASSSYGTGLSYEQYF
j_call: TRBJ2-1; cdr3_length: 15; v_call: TRBV10-1; cdr3_aa: CASSEGLAGVNEQFF
j_call: TRBJ2-2; cdr3_length: 15; v_call: TRBV19; cdr3_aa: CASRTGTANTGELFF
j_call: TRBJ2-7; cdr3_length: 15; v_call: TRBV4-2; cdr3_aa: CASSLAHQGIYEQYF
j_call: TRBJ2-1; cdr3_length: 16; v_call: TRBV19; cdr3_aa: CASSPSGGPSYNEQFF
j_call: TRBJ2-7; cdr3_length: 13; v_call: TRBV7-6; cdr3_aa: CASGSLSSYEQYF
j_call: TRBJ2-1; cdr3_length: 14; v_call: TRBV27; cdr3_aa: CASRTSGSLNEQFF
j_call: TRBJ1-2; cdr3_length: 16; v_call: TRBV13; cdr3_aa: CASSLGRSGAYYGYTF
j_call: TRBJ2-5; cdr3_length: 15; v_call: TRBV25-1; cdr3_aa: CASSEGFQIQETQYF
j_call: TRBJ2-3; cdr3_length: 17; v_call: TRBV19; cdr3_aa: CASSPLAGGEGTDTQYF
j_call: TRBJ2-1; cdr3_length: 11; v_call: TRBV13; cdr3_aa: CASSLNNEQFF
j_call: TRBJ1-2; cdr3_length: 14; v_call: TRBV6-5; cdr3_aa: CASSRQGGWDGYTF
j_call: TRBJ2-3; cdr3_length: 15; v_call: TRBV15; cdr3_aa: CATSRGAGITDTQYF
j_call: TRBJ2-7; cdr3_length: 15; v_call: TRBV15; cdr3_aa: CATSRTRQGTHEQYF
j_call: TRBJ2-1; cdr3_length: 15; v_call: TRBV6-5; cdr3_aa: CASSLGRAVGDEQFF
j_call: TRBJ2-1; cdr3_length: 17; v_call: TRBV7-2; cdr3_aa: CASSQRTSGILNNEQFF
j_call: TRBJ2-5; cdr3_length: 15; v_call: TRBV5-6; cdr3_aa: CASSAFMGVQETQYF
j_call: TRBJ1-4; cdr3_length: 14; v_call: TRBV27; cdr3_aa: CASSRTGYNEKLFF
j_call: TRBJ2-7; cdr3_length: 17; v_call: TRBV7-2; cdr3_aa: CASSFRGAHNAPYEQYF
j_call: TRBJ2-5; cdr3_length: 16; v_call: TRBV7-9; cdr3_aa: CASSPPASGGKETQYF
j_call: TRBJ2-2; cdr3_length: 18; v_call: TRBV7-9; cdr3_aa: CASSAPSGRAGKTGELFF
j_call: TRBJ1-3; cdr3_length: 14; v_call: TRBV5-4; cdr3_aa: CASSLRGSGNTIYF
j_call: TRBJ1-1; cdr3_length: 15; v_call: TRBV7-8; cdr3_aa: CASSLDVWGLTEAFF
j_call: TRBJ2-1; cdr3_length: 12; v_call: TRBV28; cdr3_aa: CASSLRDNEQFF
j_call: TRBJ2-7; cdr3_length: 12; v_call: TRBV11-2; cdr3_aa: CASSPTSYEQYF
j_call: TRBJ2-5; cdr3_length: 14; v_call: TRBV4-1; cdr3_aa: CASSRDRPQETQYF
j_call: TRBJ1-1; cdr3_length: 14; v_call: TRBV6-6; cdr3_aa: CASSYLGRDTEAFF
j_call: TRBJ1-1; cdr3_length: 13; v_call: TRBV15; cdr3_aa: CATQMARDTEAFF